This TCR beta chain comes out of a study of blood T cells in healthy people across ages. Overall study findings and caveats: Long-lived and aged donors differed, with more naive CD4+ cells and higher diversity in the long-lived. Investigators treated diversity estimates from one million T cells as underestimates.

A sample-barcoded 5' primer and a J-beta primer mix were used in a second PCR of roughly 6 to 12 cycles. Each cDNA molecule was tagged by a template-switch adaptor with 12 random nucleotides. TCRdb processed the 5' RACE reads anew with MiXCR; each CDR3 protein has one entry. The table records around 900,000 distinct CDR3 sequences, roughly 47% of them present only once. Regarding this clonotype: Its specificity is not known.

V was pared by 6 bases and J by 9 bases, with 15 bases between. The CDR3 consists of 13 residues. Per germline, CDR1 MNHEY and CDR2 SVGAGI. Total RNA extracted from each sample amounted to at least 5.5 micrograms. Sequencing was carried out using blood. The sequence was collected from a woman aged 60-75 years in good health. The chain links TRBV6-5 to TRBJ2-1, with TRBD2 as a possible D gene (5 bases). The CDR3 DNA sequence: TGTGCCAGCAGCCAACCCGGACTCGGTGAGCAGTTCTTC. Amino acid sequence: CASSQPGLGEQFF.